This is a list of T cell receptor beta chains from one sample in a study of control samples from healthy donors and cancer patients. The data were produced by immunoSEQ multiplex PCR, yet TCRdb's version contains in-frame clones alone and is incomplete. The sample yields around 150,000 clones, less than 95% seen once. The source material was PBMCs. The receptors shown here come from a man aged 55 to 70 with colorectal cancer. CDR3s include the opening cysteine and the closing phenylalanine or tryptophan. The D gene is left open where the match is weak. Rows give clone size only sometimes, using once, few, many, or a class for an expanded clone.

J gene | D gene | V gene | clone size | CDR3 protein | CDR3 DNA
TRBJ1-2 | TRBD1 | TRBV6-6 | . | CASTATGGDNYGYTF | TGTGCCAGCACCGCCACAGGGGGTGATAACTATGGCTACACCTTC
TRBJ2-5 | TRBD1 | TRBV24-1 | . | CATSDRTGEETQYF | TGTGCCACCAGTGACCGGACAGGGGAAGAGACCCAGTACTTC
TRBJ1-2 | . | TRBV24-1 | . | CATSDLSGYTF | TGTGCCACCAGTGATTTAAGCGGCTACACCTTC
TRBJ2-5 | . | TRBV21-1 | . | CASTPGTSQETQYF | TGTGCCAGCACCCCCGGGACCTCCCAAGAGACCCAGTACTTC
TRBJ1-2 | . | TRBV6-5 | . | CASSQGPVYGYTF | TGTGCCAGCAGCCAAGGACCCGTCTATGGCTACACCTTC
TRBJ2-7 | TRBD1 | TRBV2 | few | CASREQGAYEQYF | TGTGCCAGCAGGGAACAGGGGGCTTACGAGCAGTACTTC
TRBJ2-7 | . | TRBV27 | . | CASSLGLGGYEQYF | TGTGCCAGCAGTTTGGGCCTGGGAGGCTACGAGCAGTACTTC
TRBJ1-1 | TRBD1 | TRBV6-2/TRBV6-3 | . | CASSSGQGMNTEAFF | TGTGCCAGCAGTTCCGGACAGGGGATGAACACTGAAGCTTTCTTT
TRBJ2-7 | TRBD2 | TRBV3-1/TRBV3-2 | few | CASSHGGVGYEQYF | TGTGCCAGCAGCCATGGGGGGGTCGGCTACGAGCAGTACTTC
TRBJ1-2 | TRBD1 | TRBV4-1 | few | CASSPSPQGTNYGYTF | TGCGCCAGCAGCCCGAGTCCACAGGGGACTAACTATGGCTACACCTTC
TRBJ1-5 | . | TRBV6-2/TRBV6-3 | once | CASSYYQTNQPQHF | TGTGCCAGCAGTTACTATCAGACCAATCAGCCCCAGCATTTT
TRBJ1-5 | . | TRBV29-1 | . | CSVAASGRQPQHF | TGCAGCGTTGCCGCGAGTGGAAGACAGCCCCAGCATTTT
TRBJ2-1 | . | TRBV7-2 | . | CASSSWGPGSYNEQFF | TGTGCCAGCAGCTCCTGGGGGCCCGGATCCTACAATGAGCAGTTCTTC
TRBJ2-3 | . | TRBV5-4 | . | CASSFPPYTDTQYF | TGTGCCAGCAGCTTCCCCCCGTACACAGATACGCAGTATTTT
TRBJ2-3 | TRBD2 | TRBV19 | . | CASSIAGGPSDTQYF | TGTGCCAGTAGTATAGCGGGGGGGCCATCAGATACGCAGTATTTT
TRBJ1-1 | . | TRBV7-2 | . | CASSFSVNTEAFF | TGTGCCAGCAGCTTTTCCGTGAACACTGAAGCTTTCTTT
TRBJ1-5 | TRBD1 | TRBV2 | . | CASSVDRGQPQHF | TGTGCCAGCAGCGTTGACAGGGGGCAGCCCCAGCATTTT
TRBJ2-7 | TRBD1 | TRBV15 | . | CATSRFGQGDEQYF | TGTGCCACCAGCAGATTCGGACAGGGTGACGAGCAGTACTTC
TRBJ2-7 | . | TRBV5-1 | . | CASSPDPGVLTYEQYF | TGCGCCAGCAGCCCCGACCCGGGAGTCCTAACCTACGAGCAGTACTTC
TRBJ2-7 | TRBD1 | TRBV19 | . | CASRDPGQGRYEQYF | TGTGCCAGTAGGGACCCCGGACAGGGGAGATACGAGCAGTACTTC
TRBJ1-2 | . | TRBV19 | once | CASSTLRENYGYTF | TGTGCCAGTAGTACCCTAAGGGAGAACTATGGCTACACCTTC
TRBJ1-6 | TRBD1 | TRBV19 | . | CASNGPGQGTLHF | TGTGCCAGTAACGGACCGGGACAGGGGACCCTCCACTTT